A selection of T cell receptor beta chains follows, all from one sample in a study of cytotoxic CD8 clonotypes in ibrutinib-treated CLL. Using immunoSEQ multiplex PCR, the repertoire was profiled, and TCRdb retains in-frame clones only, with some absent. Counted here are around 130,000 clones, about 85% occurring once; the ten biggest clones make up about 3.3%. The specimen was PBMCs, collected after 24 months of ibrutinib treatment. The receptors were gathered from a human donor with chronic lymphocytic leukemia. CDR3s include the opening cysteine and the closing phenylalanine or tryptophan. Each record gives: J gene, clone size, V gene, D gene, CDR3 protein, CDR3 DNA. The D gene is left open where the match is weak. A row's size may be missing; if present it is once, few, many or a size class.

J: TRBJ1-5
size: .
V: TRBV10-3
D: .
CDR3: CAIGGTFDSNQPQHF
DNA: TGTGCCATCGGCGGGACATTCGATAGCAATCAGCCCCAGCATTTT

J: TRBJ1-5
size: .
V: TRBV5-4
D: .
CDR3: CASSLEFSGPQHF
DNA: TGTGCCAGCAGCTTGGAGTTTTCAGGGCCCCAGCATTTT

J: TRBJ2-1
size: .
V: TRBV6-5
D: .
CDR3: CASRRLSGSHEQFF
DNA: TGTGCCAGCAGACGCCTTTCCGGGTCCCATGAGCAGTTCTTC

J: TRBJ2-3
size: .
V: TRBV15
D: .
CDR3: CATSRDTGSDTQYF
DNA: TGTGCCACCAGCAGAGATACGGGGTCAGATACGCAGTATTTT

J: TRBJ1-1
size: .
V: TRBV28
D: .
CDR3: CASSPRRRMNTEAFF
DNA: TGTGCCAGCAGCCCCCGGCGGCGAATGAACACTGAAGCTTTCTTT

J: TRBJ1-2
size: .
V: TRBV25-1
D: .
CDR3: CASSRTRGGFYGYTF
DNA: TGTGCCAGCAGCCGAACCCGAGGAGGCTTCTATGGCTACACCTTC

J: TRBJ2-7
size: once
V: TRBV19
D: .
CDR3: CASSRELNNYEQYF
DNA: TGTGCCAGTAGTCGGGAATTAAATAACTACGAGCAGTACTTC

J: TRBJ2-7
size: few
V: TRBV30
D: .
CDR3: CAWEYGETYEQYF
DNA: TGTGCCTGGGAGTACGGGGAAACCTACGAGCAGTACTTC

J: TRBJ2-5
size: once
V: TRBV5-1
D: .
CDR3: CASSRSQGSQETQYF
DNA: TGCGCCAGCAGCCGGTCGCAAGGGTCGCAAGAGACCCAGTACTTC

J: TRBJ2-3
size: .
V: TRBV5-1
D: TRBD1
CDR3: CASSWGTGGADTQYF
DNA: TGCGCCAGCAGCTGGGGGACAGGGGGCGCAGATACGCAGTATTTT

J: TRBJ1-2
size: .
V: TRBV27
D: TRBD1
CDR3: CASRATGQGATGYTF
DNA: TGTGCCAGCAGAGCCACGGGACAGGGGGCGACAGGCTACACCTTC

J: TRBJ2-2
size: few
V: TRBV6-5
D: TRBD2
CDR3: CASNSLGGAGELFF
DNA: TGTGCCAGCAACTCGCTCGGGGGGGCCGGGGAGCTGTTTTTT

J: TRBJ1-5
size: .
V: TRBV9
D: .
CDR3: CASSALEGNQPQHF
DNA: TGTGCCAGCAGCGCCCTGGAAGGCAATCAGCCCCAGCATTTT